Given below is one T cell receptor beta chain in context. This clonotype was counted many times. It has no known antigen specificity. No base-level quality is on record; no much larger clone is a single base apart. Set within a cohort of healthcare workers in London, UK, this nested case-control study involved weekly PCR testing of nasopharyngeal swabs along with blood sampling. Healthcare workers were enrolled in the week of the UK lockdown, from 23 to 31 March 2020, and were followed every week for up to roughly 15 weeks. This record belongs to a study of early T cells in non-severe SARS-CoV-2 infection (dated by TCRdb to the early 2020s). For the study in its entirety: Bulk RNA from unsorted whole blood was used for TCR sequencing, so alpha and beta chains could not be paired. The paper's findings and limits, for the study overall: VDJdb matching was skewed toward anti-spike CD8 responses, so virus-specific expansions were likely underestimated and private and CD4 specificities were missed.

Library preparation was by 5' RACE. These reads were obtained on a NextSeq 500. Unique molecular identifiers were attached to individual cDNA molecules in the TCR library protocol so that sequencing error and PCR bias could be corrected. Both TCR alpha and beta chains were sequenced, and tight co-correlation was observed between alpha and beta sequence abundances in each sample. In the authors' own workflow: Decombinator V4 was used to annotate the V gene, J gene and CDR3 of the TCR sequences. Expanded TCRs were defined as changing significantly between any two time points under a Poisson model with p below 0.0001. Abundances of TCRs were expressed as counts per million after normalisation to the total number of TCRs sequenced in each sample. VDJdb, accessed 1 November 2021, was searched for CMV, EBV and SARS-CoV-2 annotated TCRs, with TCRs annotated for multiple antigens excluded. TCRdb applied fastp at Q25 and MiXCR to the public reads, then kept only in-frame beta chains. Each record represents a unique CDR3 protein, reported with the most common genes and DNA among its rows. The V and J calls were not made by the authors but by TCRdb's processing. In all, the sample holds 15,000 to 20,000 distinct CDR3 sequences, and approximately 4.7% of those were seen once. The top ten clonotypes cover over 5.5% of the sample.

The source is an adult who was a healthcare worker with PCR-confirmed SARS-CoV-2 infection or an uninfected control (not recorded which). Specimen: whole blood.

The CDR3 amino acid sequence is: CASSLGSLAGDTQYF. The bases are TGTGCCAGCAGCTTAGGTTCACTAGCGGGAGATACGCAGTATTTT. The V and J genes are TRBV7-2 and TRBJ2-3, with 9 junctional bases fitting TRBD2. CDR1 SGHTA and CDR2 FQGNSA were looked up in the germline V gene. Germline trimming: 1 base from V, 5 bases from J; junction bases outside gene matches: 4. The CDR3 starts with the cysteine, ends with the phenylalanine, and has 15 residues. Only the CDR3 part of the read is kept: 45 bases, read in frame from the first base. The full variable domain, completed from the reference TRBV7-2 and TRBJ2-3 proteins outside the CDR3, reads GAGVSQSPSNKVTEKGKDVELRCDPISGHTALYWYRQSLGQGLEFLIYFQGNSAPDKSGLPSDRFSAERTGGSVSTLTIQRTQQEDSAVYLCASSLGSLAGDTQYFGPGTRLTVL.